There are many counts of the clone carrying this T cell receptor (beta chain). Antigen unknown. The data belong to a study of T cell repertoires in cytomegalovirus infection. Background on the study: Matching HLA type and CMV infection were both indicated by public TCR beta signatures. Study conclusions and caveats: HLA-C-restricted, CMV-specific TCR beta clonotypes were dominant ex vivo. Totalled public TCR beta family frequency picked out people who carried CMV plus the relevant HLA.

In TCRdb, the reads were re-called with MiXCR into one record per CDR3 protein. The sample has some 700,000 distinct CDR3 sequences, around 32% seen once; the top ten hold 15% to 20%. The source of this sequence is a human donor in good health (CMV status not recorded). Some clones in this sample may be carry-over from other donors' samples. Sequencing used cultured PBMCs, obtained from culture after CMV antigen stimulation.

CDR3 bases: TGTGCCAGCAGCCCCACGCCAGGATTCAATCAGCCCCAGCATTTT. This translates into CASSPTPGFNQPQHF. The rearrangement links TRBV7-6 to TRBJ1-5; no clear D. The length of the CDR3 is 15 residues. The germline gives CDR1 SGHVS, CDR2 FNYEAQ. V lost 5 bases and J lost 3, with 14 bases in between.